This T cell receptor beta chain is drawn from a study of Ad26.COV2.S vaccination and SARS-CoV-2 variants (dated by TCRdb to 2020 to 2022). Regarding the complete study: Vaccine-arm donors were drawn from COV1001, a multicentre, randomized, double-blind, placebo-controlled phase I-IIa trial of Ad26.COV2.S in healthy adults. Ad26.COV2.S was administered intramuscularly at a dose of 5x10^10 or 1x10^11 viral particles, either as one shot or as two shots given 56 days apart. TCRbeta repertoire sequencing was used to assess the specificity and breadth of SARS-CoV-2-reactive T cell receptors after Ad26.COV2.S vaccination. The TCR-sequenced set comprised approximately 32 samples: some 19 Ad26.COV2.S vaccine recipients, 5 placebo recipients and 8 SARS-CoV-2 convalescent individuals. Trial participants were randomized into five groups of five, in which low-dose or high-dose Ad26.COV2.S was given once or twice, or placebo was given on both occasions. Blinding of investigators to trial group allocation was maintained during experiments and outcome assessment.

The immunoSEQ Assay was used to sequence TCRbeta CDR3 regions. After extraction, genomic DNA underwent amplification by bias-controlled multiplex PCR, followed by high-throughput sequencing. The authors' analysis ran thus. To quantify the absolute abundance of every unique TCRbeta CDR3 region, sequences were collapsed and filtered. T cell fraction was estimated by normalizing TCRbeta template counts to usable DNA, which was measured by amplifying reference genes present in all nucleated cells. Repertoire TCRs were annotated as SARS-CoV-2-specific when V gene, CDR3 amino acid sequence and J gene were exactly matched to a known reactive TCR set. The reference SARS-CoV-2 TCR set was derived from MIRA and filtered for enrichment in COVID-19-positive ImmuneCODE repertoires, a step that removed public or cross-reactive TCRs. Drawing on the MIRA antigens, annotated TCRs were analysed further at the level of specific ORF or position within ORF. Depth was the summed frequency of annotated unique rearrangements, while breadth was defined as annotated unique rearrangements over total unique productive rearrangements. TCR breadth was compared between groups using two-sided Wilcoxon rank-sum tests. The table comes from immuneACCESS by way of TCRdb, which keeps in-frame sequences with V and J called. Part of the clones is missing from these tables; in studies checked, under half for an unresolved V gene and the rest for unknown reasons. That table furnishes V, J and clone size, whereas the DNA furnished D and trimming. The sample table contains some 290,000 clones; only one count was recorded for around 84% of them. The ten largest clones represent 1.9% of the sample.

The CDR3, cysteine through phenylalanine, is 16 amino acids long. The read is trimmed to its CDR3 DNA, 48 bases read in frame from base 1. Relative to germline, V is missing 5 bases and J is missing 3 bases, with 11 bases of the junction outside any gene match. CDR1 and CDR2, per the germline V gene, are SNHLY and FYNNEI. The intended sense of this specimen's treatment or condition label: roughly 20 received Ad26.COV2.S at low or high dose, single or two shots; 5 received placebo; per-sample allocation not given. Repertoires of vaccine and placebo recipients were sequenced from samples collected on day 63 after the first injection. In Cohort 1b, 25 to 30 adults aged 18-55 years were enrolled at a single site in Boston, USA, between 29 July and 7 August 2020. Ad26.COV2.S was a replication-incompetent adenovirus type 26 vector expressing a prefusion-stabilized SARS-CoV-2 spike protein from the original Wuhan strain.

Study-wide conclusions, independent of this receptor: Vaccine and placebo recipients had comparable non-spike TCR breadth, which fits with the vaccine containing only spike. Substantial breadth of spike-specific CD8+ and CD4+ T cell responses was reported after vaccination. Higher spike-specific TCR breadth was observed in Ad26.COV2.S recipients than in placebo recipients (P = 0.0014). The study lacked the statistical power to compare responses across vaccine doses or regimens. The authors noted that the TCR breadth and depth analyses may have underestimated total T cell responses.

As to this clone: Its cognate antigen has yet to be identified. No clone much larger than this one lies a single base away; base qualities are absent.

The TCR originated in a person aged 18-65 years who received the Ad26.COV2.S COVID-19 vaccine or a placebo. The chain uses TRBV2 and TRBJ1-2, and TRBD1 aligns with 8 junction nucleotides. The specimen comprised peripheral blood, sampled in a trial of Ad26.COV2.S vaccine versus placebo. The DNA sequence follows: TGTGCCAGCAGTAAAGGACAGGGTCGCGTCGACTATGGCTACACCTTC. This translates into CASSKGQGRVDYGYTF.